The rows below give T cell receptor beta chains drawn from one sample of a study of T cell responses to AZD1222 COVID-19 vaccine. Profiling relied on immunoSEQ multiplex PCR, and the TCRdb table lists in-frame clones only, not all of them. The sample carries about 140,000 clones, about 91% recorded once. The sample was peripheral blood, taken on day 0 of AZD1222 vaccination. These TCRs come from an adult in good health. CDR3s include the opening cysteine and the closing phenylalanine or tryptophan. The D gene is left open where the match is weak. Clone sizes are given selectively: once, few, many, or a class where the clone is expanded.

size,J,D,V,DNA,CDR3
-,TRBJ2-1,-,TRBV6-5,TGTGCCAGCAGTTTTTGGCCTCAGGGGCACAATGAGCAGTTCTTC,CASSFWPQGHNEQFF
-,TRBJ2-7,TRBD1,TRBV6-5,TGTGCCAGCAGCCCGACAGGGAATCCCTACGAGCAGTACTTC,CASSPTGNPYEQYF
few,TRBJ2-1,TRBD1,TRBV24-1,TGTGCCACCAGTGCCAAGGGGACAGGGGAATACAATGAGCAGTTCTTC,CATSAKGTGEYNEQFF
-,TRBJ1-1,-,TRBV28,TGTGCCAGCAGTTTCGGAGGGGAGGTCGCTTTCTTT,CASSFGGEVAFF
-,TRBJ2-1,-,TRBV6-5,TGTGCCAGCAGTTACCACAGGGGAGGGAATGAGCAGTTCTTC,CASSYHRGGNEQFF
-,TRBJ2-2,TRBD2,TRBV27,TGTGCCAGCGGGAGCGGGAATAAGGCCGGGGAGCTGTTTTTT,CASGSGNKAGELFF
-,TRBJ1-1,-,TRBV15,TGTGCCACCAGCAGAGTGAGGACTCTTCAAATTGACACTGAAGCTTTCTTT,CATSRVRTLQIDTEAFF
few,TRBJ2-1,TRBD1,TRBV7-2,TGTGCCAGCAGCTTAATGGCAGGGGGCTATGAAAGGCAGTTCTTC,CASSLMAGGYERQFF
-,TRBJ1-5,-,TRBV28,TGTGCCAGCACCTCAGGGGCCTACAATCAGCCCCAGCATTTT,CASTSGAYNQPQHF
-,TRBJ1-2,TRBD1,TRBV5-1,TGCGCCAGCAGCTTGGGGGTGGGACAGAACTATGGCTACACCTTC,CASSLGVGQNYGYTF
once,TRBJ1-1,TRBD1,TRBV2,TGTGCCAGCATATTCGAGCCGGGACAGGGGACTGAAGCTTTCTTT,CASIFEPGQGTEAFF
-,TRBJ2-3,-,TRBV30,TGTGCCTGGAGTGTATTTGCAGGAGGAGGCACAGATACGCAGTATTTT,CAWSVFAGGGTDTQYF
-,TRBJ2-3,TRBD2,TRBV30,TGTGCCTGGAGTAAACTAGCGGGAGGGCCGGGGGATACGCAGTATTTT,CAWSKLAGGPGDTQYF
once,TRBJ2-1,TRBD2,TRBV27,TGTGCCAGCCTCGGGACTAACTCGGTGAATGAGCAGTTCTTC,CASLGTNSVNEQFF
-,TRBJ2-2,-,TRBV25-1,TGTGCCAGCAGTGACCCATTAGGGGAGCTGTTTTTT,CASSDPLGELFF
-,TRBJ1-3,-,TRBV28,TGTGCCAGCAGTTTATCGGGCAGCTCTGGAAACACCATATATTTT,CASSLSGSSGNTIYF
once,TRBJ2-1,-,TRBV7-8,TGTGCCAGCAGCTTAGTAAGGCGGACCTACAATGAGCAGTTCTTC,CASSLVRRTYNEQFF
once,TRBJ2-7,TRBD1,TRBV7-9,TGTGCCAGCAGCTTACCAGGGGGTGGTTCCTACGAGCAGTACTTC,CASSLPGGGSYEQYF
-,TRBJ1-2,-,TRBV30,TGTGCCTGGAGTGCTTACAGGTCCACCCTCAGCTATGGCTACACCTTC,CAWSAYRSTLSYGYTF
-,TRBJ1-2,-,TRBV5-1,TGCGCCAGCAGCATTTATTGGGGAGCTAACTATGGCTACACCTTC,CASSIYWGANYGYTF
-,TRBJ1-2,-,TRBV7-2,TGTGCCAGCAGCTTGAGGGCGAGAGGGAACTATGGCTACACCTTC,CASSLRARGNYGYTF
-,TRBJ1-5,-,TRBV10-2,TGCGCCAGCAGTGAGTTGGGGACCTATAATCAGCCCCAGCATTTT,CASSELGTYNQPQHF
-,TRBJ2-3,-,TRBV6-5,TGTGCCAGCACCGGGACTCGATCGCGCACAGATACGCAGTATTTT,CASTGTRSRTDTQYF
-,TRBJ1-4,-,TRBV5-1,TGCGCCAGCAGCTTGGAAGGGATGAGAAATGAAAAACTGTTTTTT,CASSLEGMRNEKLFF
-,TRBJ2-3,TRBD2,TRBV6-5,TGTGCCAGCACTTTAGCGGGAGCTAAAGCAGATACGCAGTATTTT,CASTLAGAKADTQYF
-,TRBJ2-3,-,TRBV2,TGTGCCAGCAGTGTGGGGGGAAGCACAGATACGCAGTATTTT,CASSVGGSTDTQYF
-,TRBJ1-3,TRBD1,TRBV7-9,TGTGCCAGCAGCTCGACAACAGGGGGAACCATATATTTT,CASSSTTGGTIYF
once,TRBJ1-4,-,TRBV18,TGTGCCAGCTCTCCCGATTACTTGGATGAAAAACTGTTTTTT,CASSPDYLDEKLFF
-,TRBJ2-3,-,TRBV11-2,TGTGCCAGCAGCTCTGGGGACACGCAGTATTTT,CASSSGDTQYF
-,TRBJ2-1,-,TRBV6-4,TGTGCCAGCAGTGACTCAACAGGGTACGGTGAGCAGTTCTTC,CASSDSTGYGEQFF
-,TRBJ2-1,TRBD2,TRBV5-1,TGCGCCAGCAGCTTAGTAACTAGCGGGGGCTACAATGAGCAGTTCTTC,CASSLVTSGGYNEQFF
-,TRBJ1-5,-,TRBV19,TGTGCCACAAACGAGGGATTTCGGGACCAGCCCCAGCATTTT,CATNEGFRDQPQHF
-,TRBJ1-2,-,TRBV4-1,TGCGCCAGCAGCCAAGCTGCTGGCTACACCTTC,CASSQAAGYTF
-,TRBJ2-3,-,TRBV7-2,TGTGCCAGCAGCTCGACTAGTCTCACGCAGTATTTT,CASSSTSLTQYF
-,TRBJ1-1,-,TRBV11-3,TGTGCCCTATTAACTGAAGCTTTCTTT,CALLTEAFF
-,TRBJ2-2,TRBD2,TRBV6-4,TGTGCCAGCAGTGAGCGGGGGGGCCCCACCGGGGAGCTGTTTTTT,CASSERGGPTGELFF
-,TRBJ2-7,-,TRBV11-3,TGTGCCAGCAGCTTAGACTACGAGCAGTACTTC,CASSLDYEQYF
-,TRBJ1-2,TRBD1,TRBV12-5,TGTGCTAGTGGTTTGCCCTCTGGGACAGCTAACTATGGCTACACCTTC,CASGLPSGTANYGYTF
once,TRBJ1-1,TRBD1,TRBV3-1/TRBV3-2,TGTGCCAGCAGCCCCCGATTAAGGACAGGGAAGAACACTGAAGCTTTCTTT,CASSPRLRTGKNTEAFF
-,TRBJ2-1,-,TRBV6-6,TGTGCCAGCAGTTACGACGGAGGGGGCCCGAAGTTCTTC,CASSYDGGGPKFF
-,TRBJ2-1,-,TRBV15,TGTGCCACCAGCACATACCGGGACGGGAGCTCCTACAATGAGCAGTTCTTC,CATSTYRDGSSYNEQFF
-,TRBJ2-7,-,TRBV4-1,TGCGCCAGCAGCCAAGATACGAGGAGAATCTCCTACGAGCAGTACTTC,CASSQDTRRISYEQYF
-,TRBJ1-1,TRBD1,TRBV27,TGTGCCAGCAGTCCCCACTGGACAGGGAGGGGCACTGAAGCTTTCTTT,CASSPHWTGRGTEAFF
-,TRBJ1-6,-,TRBV11-2,TGTGCCAGCAGCTTATTGAATGTGAATTCACCCCTCCACTTT,CASSLLNVNSPLHF
once,TRBJ1-1,-,TRBV30,TGTGCCTGGAGTGGACGGACGGGATTCACTGAAGCTTTCTTT,CAWSGRTGFTEAFF
-,TRBJ1-5,TRBD1,TRBV3-1/TRBV3-2,TGTGCCAGCAGCCCAGGACAGGCGCGACCCCAGCATTTT,CASSPGQARPQHF
-,TRBJ1-2,-,TRBV19,TGTGCCAGTAGTATAGTACCCAACGGGGACTATGGCTACACCTTC,CASSIVPNGDYGYTF
-,TRBJ2-3,-,TRBV28,TGTGCCAGCTATCGCTTGGGGGGAGATACGCAGTATTTT,CASYRLGGDTQYF
-,TRBJ1-6,-,TRBV7-9,TGTGCCAGCAGCTTGGGGGATCGTAGTTCACCCCTCCACTTT,CASSLGDRSSPLHF
-,TRBJ1-2,-,TRBV5-1,TGCGCCAGCAGCTTGGACGGGGCCCTGGGGGGCTACACCTTC,CASSLDGALGGYTF
-,TRBJ1-2,-,TRBV6-4,TGTGCCAGCAGTCGCGGCAGGGGAGAGGGAGGCTACACCTTC,CASSRGRGEGGYTF
-,TRBJ2-3,-,TRBV30,TGTGCCTGGAGTGTAGCAGGGATCACAGATACGCAGTATTTT,CAWSVAGITDTQYF